This T cell receptor (beta chain) was retrieved from a study of OX40 agonist ivuxolimab in advanced cancers. The CDR3 consists of 16 residues. Germline CDR1 and CDR2: LNHNV and YYDKDF (reference sequence). V was pared by 3 bases and J by 2 bases, with 7 bases of the junction left unmatched. Assay: immunoSEQ multiplex PCR; the TCRdb copy retains only in-frame clones and omits some. The sample includes roughly 76,000 clones, 70% to 85% of them seen just once. Material: CD4+ or CD8+ T cells sorted from blood, obtained in a trial of the OX40 agonist ivuxolimab. The TCR sequence derives from an adult with an advanced solid tumor such as melanoma, head and neck, liver or kidney cancer. This chain uses TRBV15 with TRBJ2-1; 7 bases map to TRBD2. CDR3 bases: TGTGCCACCAGCAGGGGGACGGGGGGTGCCTACAATGAGCAGTTCTTC. Translating gives CATSRGTGGAYNEQFF.